This TCR beta chain was obtained from a study of T cells in localized non-small cell lung cancer. Whole-study results and caveats: The study detected a median roughly 61 of the top 100 tumor clones in adjacent lung. Heterogeneity stays possible, as sequencing covered only one tumor region. Uninvolved adjacent lung had higher T cell clonality than tumor and all other tissues.

Germline lookup yields CDR1 LGHNA and CDR2 YSLEER. The CDR3 loop spans 16 amino acids. V dropped 0 bases and J dropped 6 bases, with 12 bases sitting between them. The protocol was immunoSEQ multiplex PCR, while the TCRdb copy is restricted to in-frame clones and leaves out a portion. This table holds 45,000 to 70,000 clones, 86% found once. Details on this clone: Its specificity is unknown.

The genes are TRBV4-3 and TRBJ2-6; no definite D call. The sequences come from peripheral blood, collected before any cancer treatment. This receptor was identified in a woman aged 40-70 years with stage I lung adenocarcinoma. CDR3 in DNA: TGCGCCAGCAGCCAAGACCTCGGACCGGTGGCCAACGTCCTGACTTTC. This translates into CASSQDLGPVANVLTF.